This TCR beta chain was sequenced for a study of blood T cell repertoires in COVID-19. Study overall: The United States, Italy and Spain supplied acute and convalescent COVID-19 samples. The cDNA or gDNA used as material had been derived from T cells, B-cell-depleted T cells, or PBMCs.

The CDR3 runs to 12 residues. V dropped 4 bases and J dropped 7 bases, with 10 bases sitting between them. CDR1 is SGHTA and CDR2 is FQGNSA in the germline V gene. Participant age was roughly 18 to 95 years, and participants resided in fewer than 25 US areas. Cohort placement rested on clinical history that participants reported themselves. Measured with immunoSEQ multiplex PCR; TCRdb has only the in-frame clones, and not every one. The repertoire holds more than 200,000 clones, with about 89% as singletons. This clone was detected only once. The sample taken for sequencing was PBMCs or T cells enriched from blood (not recorded which). This chain joins TRBV7-2 and TRBJ1-2; no clear D gene. This receptor was taken from a woman in her thirties who had recovered from COVID-19. The CDR3: CASSSEVGGYTF. The CDR3 bases are TGTGCCAGCAGCTCCGAGGTGGGTGGCTACACCTTC.